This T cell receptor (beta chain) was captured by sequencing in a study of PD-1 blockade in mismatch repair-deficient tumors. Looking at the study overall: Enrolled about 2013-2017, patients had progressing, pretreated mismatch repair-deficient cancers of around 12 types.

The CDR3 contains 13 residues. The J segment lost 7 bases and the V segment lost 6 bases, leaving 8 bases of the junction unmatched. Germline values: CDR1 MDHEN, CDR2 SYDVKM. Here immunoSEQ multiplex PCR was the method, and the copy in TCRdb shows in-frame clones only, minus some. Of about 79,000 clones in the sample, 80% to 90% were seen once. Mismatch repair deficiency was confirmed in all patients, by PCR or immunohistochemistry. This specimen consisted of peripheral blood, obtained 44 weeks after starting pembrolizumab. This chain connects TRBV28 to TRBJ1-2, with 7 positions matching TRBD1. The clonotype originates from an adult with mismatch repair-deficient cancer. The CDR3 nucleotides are TGTGCCAGCAGGTCCGACAGGGAGGGTGGCTACACCTTC. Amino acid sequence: CASRSDREGGYTF.